What follows are 32 T cell receptor beta chains derived from one specimen sequenced in a study of technical replicates of blood from a handful of donors. Measured with immunoSEQ multiplex PCR; TCRdb has only the in-frame clones, and not every one. The sample includes tens of thousands of clones, 92% of them seen just once. Sequences were obtained from PBMCs. The receptors shown here come from a human donor in good health. Some clones in this sample may be carry-over from other donors' samples.

The J gene is TRBJ1-4, the V gene TRBV7-9; possible D gene TRBD1, 6 bases. CDR3 size: 12 residues. Deletions cut 4 bases from V and 8 bases from J, with 8 bases between. Germline V gene sequence: CDR1 SEHNR, CDR2 FQNEAQ (reference sequence). CDR3 DNA sequence: TGTGCCAGCAGCTCAGACAGGGAAAAACTGTTTTTT. This gives the protein CASSSDREKLFF.

The rearrangement uses TRBV4-2 and TRBJ2-3; 7 bases fit TRBD1. The CDR3 runs to 15 residues. V lost 3 bases and J lost 4; bases outside the gene matches: 7. Germline CDR1 reads LGHNA; CDR2 reads YNFKEQ. CDR3 region: CASSQSGQAPDTQYF. The CDR3, as DNA: TGTGCCAGCAGCCAGTCTGGACAGGCGCCAGATACGCAGTATTTT.

The DNA of the CDR3 is TGTGCCACCTCGGGACAGGGGGCGCCTACCGAGCAGTACTTC. It is translated as CATSGQGAPTEQYF. The chain couples TRBV7-6 to TRBJ2-7; TRBD1 matches 12 bases. In germline, CDR1 is SGHVS, CDR2 FNYEAQ. Trimming removed 10 bases from V and 6 bases from J; junction bases left unmatched: 10. The CDR3 runs to 14 residues.

V gene TRBV27 combines with J gene TRBJ2-1, with 13 bases lining up with TRBD2. Trimming at V came to 5 bases and at J to 10 bases, leaving 5 bases not matched to a gene. The CDR3 is made up of 14 amino acids. Germline V CDR1 and CDR2: MNHEY, SMNVEV (reference sequence). The DNA for the CDR3 is TGTGCCAGCAGTCTTTCACTAGCGGGAGGGGAGCAGTTCTTC. Protein sequence: CASSLSLAGGEQFF.

This rearrangement joins TRBV18 to TRBJ2-4; perhaps TRBD1 as D (5 bases). This CDR3 has 15 residues. V was clipped by 2 bases and J by 4 bases, with 12 bases between them. Germline V lookup: CDR1 KGHSH, CDR2 LQKENI. CDR3 DNA: TGTGCCAGCTCACCAAAACAACGACAGAAAAACATTCAGTACTTC. This translates into CASSPKQRQKNIQYF. Looking up the rest from reference TRBV18 and TRBJ2-4 gives the full variable domain: NAGVMQNPRHLVRRRGQEARLRCSPMKGHSHVYWYRQLPEEGLKFMVYLQKENIIDESGMPKERFSAEFPKEGPSILRIQQVVRGDSAAYFCASSPKQRQKNIQYFGAGTRLSVL.

This clone was picked up one time. The chain couples TRBV6-5 to TRBJ1-2; TRBD1 aligns across 7 bases. Germline CDR1 and CDR2: MNHEY and SVGAGI. Trimming at V came to 1 base and at J to 7 bases, leaving 9 bases not matched to a gene. This CDR3 contains 15 residues. For the CDR3, the DNA is TGTGCCAGCAGTTACTTCGGCCAGGGGGGTCTTGGCTACACCTTC. It yields the protein CASSYFGQGGLGYTF.

This chain uses TRBV27 with TRBJ1-1; 7 bases agree with TRBD1. The CDR3 has 16 amino acids. The V and J ends lost 0 bases and 4 bases, in that order; junction bases with no gene match: 8. From germline, CDR1 is MNHEY and CDR2 SMNVEV (reference sequence). CDR3 bases: TGTGCCAGCAGTTTATCGCAGGGGGTCTCCTTCACTGAAGCTTTCTTT. Translation: CASSLSQGVSFTEAFF.

The rearrangement links TRBV15 to TRBJ2-3; weak D call: TRBD1 (7 bases). Trimming cost V 5 bases and J 3 bases, with 9 bases left between them. This CDR3 spans 13 amino acids. Germline CDR1 LNHNV, CDR2 YYDKDF (reference sequence). The CDR3 is CATSAGGTDTQYF. CDR3 sequence (DNA): TGTGCCACCAGCGCAGGGGGGACAGATACGCAGTATTTT.

The chain links TRBV6-5 to TRBJ2-1; TRBD2 matches 11 bases. Per germline, CDR1 MNHEY and CDR2 SVGAGI. The CDR3 length is 16 residues. V trimming: 4 bases; J trimming: 3 bases; junction bases outside the gene matches: 5. In nucleotides, the CDR3 is TGTGCCAGCAGTTGGATTAGCGGGGGGGACTACAATGAGCAGTTCTTC. Translated: CASSWISGGDYNEQFF.

This chain joins TRBV6-7 and TRBJ1-2, with 8 positions matching TRBD1. TRBV6-7 is an open reading frame whose function is uncertain. The V gene end was trimmed by 8 bases and the J gene end by 8 bases; junction bases not matched to a gene: 10. The CDR3 is 13 residues long. CDR3 loop: CASAGDRIVGYTF. In DNA form, the CDR3 reads TGTGCCAGCGCAGGGGACAGGATTGTCGGCTACACCTTC.

As for this clone: Different DNA sequences within this sample yield the same CDR3. This chain connects TRBV30 to TRBJ1-5, with unresolved D. From germline, CDR1 is GTSNPN and CDR2 SVGIG (reference sequence). The V gene lost 0 bases and the J gene lost 4 bases, with 7 bases spanning the gap. There are 13 residues in the CDR3. CDR3 coding DNA: TGTGCCTGGAGTGTGAGGAGAAATCAGCCCCAGCATTTT. Protein: CAWSVRRNQPQHF.

J is TRBJ1-3 and V is TRBV18; D remains unclear. Germline-derived CDR1 and CDR2 are KGHSH and LQKENI. V lost 2 bases to trimming and J lost 4 bases, with 15 bases between them. This CDR3 contains 16 residues. The CDR3 region has the DNA TGTGCCAGCTCACCATCGGCGGAGACTTTCGGAAACACCATATATTTT. As protein: CASSPSAETFGNTIYF.

The chain employs TRBV30 and TRBJ2-7, with 8 bases matching TRBD1. Germline trimming cut 8 bases from V and 5 bases from J; bases unmatched to any gene: 8. The CDR3 runs to 12 residues. CDR1 GTSNPN and CDR2 SVGIG come from the germline V gene (reference sequence). Here the CDR3 reads CAGGQGSHEQYF. The CDR3 DNA is TGTGCCGGTGGACAGGGTTCCCACGAGCAGTACTTC. The entire variable domain, with the rest obtained from reference TRBV30 and TRBJ2-7, is as follows: SQTIHQWPATLVQPVGSPLSLECTVEGTSNPNLYWYRQAAGRGLQLLFYSVGIGQISSEVPQNLSASRPQDRQFILSSKKLLLSDSGFYLCAGGQGSHEQYFGPGTRLTVT.

The chain joins TRBV19 to TRBJ1-1; TRBD1 matches at 8 bases. The CDR3 is made up of 14 amino acids. V trimming: 4 bases; J trimming: 1 base; junction bases outside the gene matches: 2. Germline V lookup: CDR1 LNHDA, CDR2 SQIVND (reference sequence). The CDR3 loop reads CASSRGQGNTEAFF. The CDR3 nucleotides are TGTGCCAGTAGTAGAGGACAGGGGAACACTGAAGCTTTCTTT.

The gene calls are TRBV4-1 and TRBJ1-1; D is uncertain. There are 14 residues in the CDR3. Germline CDR1 reads MGHRA; CDR2 reads YSYEKL. V lost 1 base and J 1 base, leaving 7 bases between the germline ends. CDR3 nucleotides: TGCGCCAGCAGCCAAGGGTGGAGGAACACTGAAGCTTTCTTT. Translated, it gives CASSQGWRNTEAFF.

This chain connects TRBV7-6 to TRBJ1-1; 10 positions match TRBD1. V dropped 5 bases and J dropped 3; count of bases not matched to a gene: 6. Germline lookup yields CDR1 SGHVS and CDR2 FNYEAQ. CDR3 size: 15 residues. CDR3 sequence: CASSLRTGGDTEAFF. The CDR3 DNA follows: TGTGCCAGCAGCCTAAGGACAGGGGGGGACACTGAAGCTTTCTTT.

For the CDR3, the DNA is TGTGCCACCAGCCTCAGGCGGGACGAGCAGTACTTC. This encodes CATSLRRDEQYF. V and J are TRBV15 and TRBJ2-7; weak D call: TRBD2 (5 bases). The CDR3 covers 12 residues. Germline-derived CDR1 and CDR2 are LNHNV and YYDKDF (reference sequence). V lost 5 bases, J lost 5 bases, and 10 bases lay in between.

This clone was seen a handful of times. V usage is TRBV6-4 and J usage is TRBJ2-1; 10 bases line up with TRBD2. The CDR3 spans 16 residues. Trimming cost V 0 bases and J 5 bases; bases outside gene matches: 4. Germline values: CDR1 MRHNA, CDR2 SNTAGT. The CDR3 is CASSDSSGGDHNEQFF. CDR3 bases: TGTGCCAGCAGTGACTCAAGCGGGGGGGACCACAATGAGCAGTTCTTC.

The chain uses TRBV5-6 and TRBJ2-7; TRBD2 matches at 8 bases. The germline CDR1 and CDR2 sequences are SGHDT and YYEEEE. The CDR3 consists of 15 residues. V lost 0 bases, J lost 1 base, and 3 bases stayed unmatched. For the CDR3, the DNA is TGTGCCAGCAGCTTGGAACTAGCGGTGTCCTACGAGCAGTACTTC. This codes for CASSLELAVSYEQYF.

The chain couples TRBV29-1 to TRBJ1-5; TRBD1 agrees at 9 bases. CDR1 SQVTM and CDR2 ANQGSEA come from the germline V gene. The V gene end was trimmed by 5 bases and the J gene end by 4 bases; junction bases not matched to a gene: 6. CDR3 length: 14 residues. This chain's CDR3 is CSVQQGAHNQPQHF. CDR3 coding DNA: TGCAGCGTTCAACAGGGGGCTCATAATCAGCCCCAGCATTTT.

The rearrangement joins TRBV19 to TRBJ1-2; 11 positions match TRBD1. This CDR3 is built from 17 residues. The ends lost 1 base at V and 8 bases at J; junction bases unmatched: 12. Per the germline V gene, CDR1 is LNHDA and CDR2 is SQIVND (reference sequence). The CDR3: CASSIARTGTGGSGYTF. CDR3 coding DNA: TGTGCCAGTAGTATAGCCCGAACAGGGACAGGGGGATCGGGCTACACCTTC.

The chain recombines TRBV12-5 with TRBJ2-7; 8 nucleotides agree with TRBD1. This CDR3 region has 14 residues. The J segment lost 6 bases and the V segment lost 2 bases, leaving 6 bases of the junction unmatched. The germline CDR1 and CDR2 sequences are LGHNT and FRNRAP. CDR3 sequence (DNA): TGTGCTAGTGGTTTGCGTGACAGGGGAGGCGAGCAGTACTTC. This gives the protein CASGLRDRGGEQYF.

The V and J genes are TRBV7-8 and TRBJ2-3; 10 nucleotides match TRBD1. The germline CDR1 and CDR2 sequences are SGHVS and FQNEAQ. The length of the CDR3 is 13 residues. J lost 8 bases, V lost 7 bases, and 6 bases had no gene match. CDR3 amino acids: CASTGTGVGTQYF. The CDR3 region has the DNA TGTGCCAGCACCGGGACAGGGGTGGGTACGCAGTATTTT.

The J gene is TRBJ2-2, the V gene TRBV7-9, with 14 bases aligning to TRBD2. Unmatched junction bases numbered 5, after V lost 5 bases and J lost 6 bases. The CDR3 contains 16 residues. The germline gives CDR1 SEHNR, CDR2 FQNEAQ (reference sequence). CDR3 DNA sequence: TGTGCCAGCAGCCATGGGACTAGCGGGAGCCCCGGGGAGCTGTTTTTT. Protein: CASSHGTSGSPGELFF.

The rearrangement links TRBV27 to TRBJ1-2; possibly TRBD1 for D (5 bases). The germline CDR1 and CDR2 sequences are MNHEY and SMNVEV (reference sequence). The V end lost 1 base, the J end lost 6 bases, and 15 bases lay between the germline ends. The CDR3 has 15 residues. The CDR3: CASSLLAGGKNGYTF. Written as DNA, the CDR3 is TGTGCCAGCAGTTTATTAGCCGGGGGAAAGAATGGCTACACCTTC.

The chain couples TRBV27 to TRBJ1-1, with D perhaps TRBD1 (5 bases). Germline V gives CDR1 MNHEY, CDR2 SMNVEV (reference sequence). V lost 6 bases, J lost 7 bases, and 18 bases lay in between. The CDR3 length is 14 residues. The DNA of the CDR3 is TGTGCCAGCAGGCGGGGGGTCGGCTGGGGTGAAGCTTTCTTT. Translation: CASRRGVGWGEAFF.

This CDR3 reads CSAETGGETQYF. The CDR3 DNA reads TGCAGCGCCGAGACGGGGGGAGAGACCCAGTACTTC. This chain links TRBV29-1 with TRBJ2-5; 7 bases map to TRBD2. This CDR3 region has 12 residues. Germline CDR1 reads SQVTM; CDR2 reads ANQGSEA. Trimming removed 7 bases from V and 4 bases from J; junction bases left unmatched: 6.

The rearrangement joins TRBV7-9 to TRBJ1-6; D might be TRBD1 (6 bases). Germline values: CDR1 SEHNR, CDR2 FQNEAQ (reference sequence). CDR3 length equals 16 residues. V was cut by 5 bases and J by 10 bases, with 21 bases left in between. The CDR3 is CASSADRSTRASPLHF. Written as DNA, the CDR3 is TGTGCCAGCAGCGCTGACAGGTCCACTAGGGCATCACCCCTCCACTTT. The entire variable domain, with the rest obtained from reference TRBV7-9 and TRBJ1-6, is as follows: DTGVSQNPRHKITKRGQNVTFRCDPISEHNRLYWYRQTLGQGPEFLTYFQNEAQLEKSRLLSDRFSAERPKGSFSTLEIQRTEQGDSAMYLCASSADRSTRASPLHFGNGTRLTVT.

The rearrangement links TRBV7-3 to TRBJ2-3, with D possibly TRBD1 on 5 matching bases. The CDR3 totals 14 residues. Per germline, CDR1 SGHTA and CDR2 FQGTGA. V was pared by 6 bases and J by 5 bases, with 15 bases between. The CDR3 spells CASSPSDSGDTQYF. In nucleotides, the CDR3 is TGTGCCAGCAGTCCATCTGACAGTGGAGATACGCAGTATTTT.

The J gene is TRBJ1-2, the V gene TRBV6-5; the match to TRBD1 covers 10 bases. V gave up 6 bases and J gave up 6 bases; unmatched junction bases: 4. Germline CDR1 MNHEY, CDR2 SVGAGI. This CDR3 spans 13 amino acids. CDR3 sequence: CASRGQGNDGYTF. CDR3 DNA sequence: TGTGCCAGCAGGGGACAGGGGAACGATGGCTACACCTTC.

Only a few counts were recorded for this clone. The V and J genes are TRBV30 and TRBJ2-2, with 7 bases lining up with TRBD1. This CDR3 is 15 amino acids long. Trimming took 3 bases from V and 0 from J; bases not matched to a gene: 4. Germline V gene lookup returns CDR1 GTSNPN and CDR2 SVGIG (reference sequence). The CDR3 bases are TGTGCCTGGAGCGATGGGACAGCGAACACCGGGGAGCTGTTTTTT. Its protein product is CAWSDGTANTGELFF.

The chain carries TRBV7-3 and TRBJ2-2; 10 nucleotides match TRBD1. With V trimmed by 5 bases and J by 5 bases, 5 bases remained unmatched. The CDR3 extends over 15 amino acids. CDR1 is SGHTA and CDR2 is FQGTGA in the germline V gene. CDR3 in DNA: TGTGCCAGCAGCCGGGACAGGGGACGGACCGGGGAGCTGTTTTTT. Amino acid sequence: CASSRDRGRTGELFF.